The following is a TCR beta chain sequence with its context. Its antigen is as yet unknown. The data derive from a study of CXCR3-negative and CXCR3-positive naive CD8 T cells. The study made its TRB cDNA libraries by 5' RACE, adding UMI labels. TCRdb re-called the 5' RACE reads and shows each CDR3 protein once, DNA omitted. The sample holds tens of thousands of distinct CDR3 sequences. The CDR3 loop spans 14 amino acids. Germline V lookup: CDR1 SQVTM, CDR2 ANQGSEA. By phenotype, naive CD8+ T cells were CD45RO-CCR7+CD27+CD95-. General observations from the study: TRB CDR3s were more hydrophobic in CXCR3-positive than in CXCR3-negative naive cells. The study found comparably high diversity in both naive subsets and much lower diversity in memory CD8+ cells.

Material for sequencing was naive CXCR3+ CD8+ T cells from blood. The subset was: CD45RO-CCR7+CD27+CD95- naive CD8+ T cells expressing CXCR3 (TNR3+). The clonotype comes from a human donor in good health. Some clones in this sample may be carry-over from other donors' samples. The V call is TRBV29-1, the J call TRBJ2-7; TCRdb proposes TRBD1, but this gene call is untestable without DNA. CDR3 sequence reads: CSVEGAGEKNEQYF.